By share of the sample, the clone carrying this T cell receptor (beta chain) is large (0.1 to 1%). Survey-resolution sequencing targeted 45,000 to 60,000 T cell genomes in cultured samples. The repertoire was sequenced with immunoSEQ multiplex PCR; TCRdb's copy has only in-frame clones and lacks some. The sample includes 4,000 or so clones, around 80% of them seen just once. This record comes from a study of T cell repertoires and HLA-DP antigens. Across the whole study: In vitro CD4+ alloreactivity was against HeLa-presented HLA-DP.

This CDR3 is 14 amino acids long. Germline-derived CDR1 and CDR2 are KGHSH and LQKENI. After removal of 5 bases from V and 3 bases from J, the junction contained 7 bases not matched to a gene. Study-wide results and caveats: Average cumulative frequency of previously undetected clones was 36.3% against one allele and less than 55% against the other.

After 15 days' expansion, CD4+ cells were restimulated roughly 24 h with HeLa expressing allogeneic DPB1. Retrovirally transduced HeLa cells with HLA-DPA1/DPB1, HLA-DM, invariant chain and CD80 served as stimulators. CD4+ cells were cocultured 3:1 with 100 Gy-irradiated HeLa cells plus 50 U/mL IL-2. The V call is TRBV18, the J call TRBJ2-7, with TRBD1 matching over 7 bases. The origin of this receptor is a woman aged 18-29 years in good health and CMV-seronegative. Input material: CD137- CD4+ T cells from cultured PBMCs. CDR3 residues: CASSSTGSNYEQYF. The CDR3 DNA sequence: TGTGCCAGCTCATCGACAGGGTCTAACTACGAGCAGTACTTC.